One sample yielded the 12 T cell receptor beta chains listed below, sequenced in a study of glioma-infiltrating T cells after dendritic cell vaccination. Data came from immunoSEQ multiplex PCR; TCRdb stores just in-frame clones and leaves some out. The profile covers some 38,000 clones, with about 80% appearing a single time and under 10% taken by the ten largest. The input for sequencing was blood, taken before dendritic cell vaccination. The receptors here all came from a human donor with glioblastoma.

V usage is TRBV29-1 and J usage is TRBJ1-1; TRBD1 agrees at 7 bases. The CDR3 spans 13 residues. In germline, CDR1 is SQVTM, CDR2 ANQGSEA. V lost 3 bases and J lost 4; bases outside the gene matches: 5. Here the CDR3 DNA reads TGCAGCGTTGACGAGACAGGGTTCACTGAAGCTTTCTTT. Protein sequence: CSVDETGFTEAFF.

V gene TRBV10-3 combines with J gene TRBJ2-1; weak D call: TRBD1 (5 bases). In germline, CDR1 is ENHRY, CDR2 SYGVKD. Trimming shortened V by 10 bases and J by 5 bases, and 12 bases separated the two germline ends. The CDR3 consists of 12 residues. As DNA, the CDR3 is TGTGCCACCGAAGGGGATCACAATGAGCAGTTCTTC. It encodes CATEGDHNEQFF.

CDR3 loop: CASSYAGGSEAFF. In DNA form, the CDR3 reads TGTGCCAGCAGTTACGCAGGGGGCTCTGAAGCTTTCTTT. The chain joins TRBV6-6 to TRBJ1-1; 8 nucleotides line up with TRBD1. Germline CDR1 MNHNY, CDR2 SVGAGI (reference sequence). V dropped 2 bases and J dropped 6; count of bases not matched to a gene: 2. The CDR3 sequence is 13 residues long.

This clone showed up just once. CDR3 coding DNA: TGCGCCAGCAGCTTGGCGACACCTACCTATAATTCACCCCTCCACTTT. Translating it yields CASSLATPTYNSPLHF. The chain carries TRBV5-1 and TRBJ1-6; unclear D gene. Trimming removed 0 bases from V and 2 bases from J, with 9 bases in between. This CDR3 comprises 16 residues. Germline CDR1 is SGHRS and CDR2 is YFSETQ.

The J gene is TRBJ1-5, the V gene TRBV28; 7 bases map to TRBD1. In germline, CDR1 is MDHEN, CDR2 SYDVKM. Trimming at V came to 6 bases and at J to 3 bases, leaving 5 bases not matched to a gene. The CDR3 covers 14 residues. The CDR3 reads CASSTRGPNQPQHF. CDR3 DNA: TGTGCCAGCAGCACAAGGGGGCCCAATCAGCCCCAGCATTTT.

The V and J genes are TRBV5-1 and TRBJ2-3; no firm D call. The CDR3 spans 15 residues. Germline V gene sequence: CDR1 SGHRS, CDR2 YFSETQ. V shed 1 base and J shed 4 bases, with 13 bases lying between them. In DNA form, the CDR3 reads TGCGCCAGCAGCTTGATATCTCCCCCGGCAGATACGCAGTATTTT. It encodes CASSLISPPADTQYF. The variable domain in full, completed from reference TRBV5-1 and TRBJ2-3, reads KAGVTQTPRYLIKTRGQQVTLSCSPISGHRSVSWYQQTPGQGLQFLFEYFSETQRNKGNFPGRFSGRQFSNSRSEMNVSTLELGDSALYLCASSLISPPADTQYFGPGTRLTVL.

The rearrangement links TRBV2 to TRBJ2-7; possible D gene TRBD1, 5 bases. This CDR3 region has 14 residues. V lost 5 bases to trimming and J lost 1 base, with 12 bases between them. Per the germline V gene, CDR1 is SNHLY and CDR2 is FYNNEI. The CDR3: CASSSGSQSYEQYF. The CDR3 DNA is TGTGCCAGCAGTTCAGGGTCCCAATCCTACGAGCAGTACTTC. The variable domain in full, with the rest retrieved from reference TRBV2 and TRBJ2-7, is EPEVTQTPSHQVTQMGQEVILRCVPISNHLYFYWYRQILGQKVEFLVSFYNNEISEKSEIFDDQFSVERPDGSNFTLKIRSTKLEDSAMYFCASSSGSQSYEQYFGPGTRLTVT.

This sequence joins TRBV30 and TRBJ2-3; 7 nucleotides line up with TRBD2. Per germline, CDR1 GTSNPN and CDR2 SVGIG (reference sequence). This CDR3 has 18 amino acids. J lost 0 bases, V lost 1 base, and 13 bases had no gene match. CDR3 bases: TGTGCCTGGAGTGGAAGCGGGGTCAGATTTTCTAGCACAGATACGCAGTATTTT. Amino acid sequence: CAWSGSGVRFSSTDTQYF.

This clone has just one count. The CDR3 coding sequence is TGTGCCAGCAGGGCGGGGACCCCCAGCAATGAGCAGTTCTTC. This gives the protein CASRAGTPSNEQFF. This chain joins TRBV6-1 and TRBJ2-1; D is possibly TRBD2 (6 bases). Germline CDR1 reads MNHNS; CDR2 reads SASEGT. The CDR3 spans 14 residues. Trimming pared 6 bases from V and 6 bases from J, leaving 15 bases between.

Comment on this clone: Other DNA variants within this sample encode the same CDR3. This chain uses TRBV4-3 with TRBJ1-5; D perhaps matches TRBD1 (5 bases). Trimming took 0 bases from V and 2 from J, leaving 11 bases between them. CDR3 size: 16 residues. Germline CDR1 and CDR2: LGHNA and YSLEER. The CDR3 loop reads CASSQDLRGGNQPQHF. Written as DNA, the CDR3 is TGCGCCAGCAGCCAAGATCTTAGGGGCGGCAATCAGCCCCAGCATTTT.

CDR3: CASSERARTASTDTQYF. The CDR3 DNA reads as TGTGCCAGCAGTGAACGGGCGAGGACAGCTAGCACAGATACGCAGTATTTT. The gene calls are TRBV25-1 and TRBJ2-3, with D perhaps TRBD1 (6 bases). The CDR3 sequence is 17 residues long. V dropped 2 bases and J dropped 0 bases, with 15 bases sitting between them. Germline V lookup: CDR1 MGHDK, CDR2 SYGVNS. Full variable domain (outside the CDR3, taken from reference TRBV25-1 and TRBJ2-3): EADIYQTPRYLVIGTGKKITLECSQTMGHDKMYWYQQDPGMELHLIHYSYGVNSTEKGDLSSESTVSRIRTEHFPLTLESARPSHTSQYLCASSERARTASTDTQYFGPGTRLTVL.

The chain couples TRBV5-1 to TRBJ2-5; 8 bases line up with TRBD2. The DNA end is a closer match to TRBJ2-7, so the J assignment may be wrong. There are 16 residues in the CDR3. Germline loops: CDR1 SGHRS, CDR2 YFSETQ. CDR3 bases: TGCGCCAGCAGCCCCATTTCGGGGGGGTCAGGCTACGAGCAGTACTTC. The encoded protein is CASSPISGGSGYEQYF.